Ten or more counts support the clone carrying this T cell receptor beta chain. This entry belongs to a study of regulatory T cells in long-lasting Graves disease. Relying on iRepertoire HTBI primers and Arm-PCR of CDR3 regions, the team built TCR beta libraries. TCRdb itself ran the multiplex PCR reads through MiXCR, one entry per CDR3 protein. Among 250,000 or so distinct CDR3 sequences listed, 18% were seen once. The CDR3 consists of 18 residues. Germline lookup yields CDR1 LGHNA and CDR2 YNFKEQ. Trimming cost V 0 bases and J 6 bases; bases outside gene matches: 12. Time point denoted: newly diagnosed GD, antithyroid drugs for less than 3 months. From RNA extracted from PBMCs, the TCR library was made. Patients of an endocrinology department in Xi'an, China, were included. Separately, the same data were catalogued under a study of T cells in Graves' hyperthyroidism and ophthalmopathy.

This clonotype was sampled from a woman aged 25 to 39 with Graves disease. The V and J genes are TRBV4-2 and TRBJ2-1; 9 nucleotides match TRBD2. The sequences come from peripheral blood mononuclear cells (PBMCs), collected at new diagnosis, from a patient treated with antithyroid drugs. The chain's CDR3 is CASSQESGVAGEPNEQFF. The CDR3 DNA reads TGTGCCAGCAGCCAAGAAAGTGGGGTAGCGGGGGAACCCAATGAGCAGTTCTTC.